This TCR beta chain was captured in a study of PD-1 blockade in classical Hodgkin lymphoma. Findings and caveats of the study: Initiation of nivolumab under 1 year after ASCT led to exclusion of patients. The study reported lower baseline TCR diversity in newly diagnosed patients than in healthy donors.

The germline gives CDR1 LNHNV, CDR2 YYDKDF (reference sequence). Deletions cut 0 bases from V and 2 bases from J, with 14 bases between. CDR3 size: 16 residues. Every patient relapsed after autologous stem cell transplantation, and brentuximab vedotin exposure varied. Best response was recorded as complete response, partial response or progressive disease. Notes on this clone: The antigen remains unidentified.

Repertoires were generated with immunoSEQ multiplex PCR, while TCRdb's copy carries only in-frame clones and drops some. The table includes about 17,000 clones, 75% to 85% detected once. The sample was peripheral blood mononuclear cells (PBMCs), taken at baseline. V and J are TRBV15 and TRBJ2-7; possibly TRBD1 for D (6 bases). This receptor was taken from a human donor with classical Hodgkin lymphoma. CDR3 residues: CATSRDTPGATYEQYF. Written as DNA, the CDR3 is TGTGCCACCAGCAGAGATACTCCAGGGGCCACCTACGAGCAGTACTTC.